These 30 T cell receptor beta chains were all obtained from the same sample, sequenced in a study of T-cell reconstitution after alpha-beta-depleted transplantation in children. Unique molecular identifiers were used to barcode this TCRbeta library. TCRdb itself ran the PCR reads through MiXCR, one entry per CDR3 protein. The sample includes roughly 250,000 distinct CDR3 sequences, 7.5% to 9.5% of them seen just once. The source material was PBMCs, mostly from graft donor cells, sampled 180 days after TCRalphabeta/CD19-depleted stem cell transplant. The receptors derive from a male patient between 10 and 17 years old who had a stem cell transplant for acute lymphoblastic leukemia, so the T cells may come from the graft donor.

This clonotype has a count of ten or more. The rearrangement uses TRBV9 and TRBJ1-3; possibly TRBD1 for D (5 bases). This CDR3 spans 16 amino acids. CDR1 is SGDLS, CDR2 YYNGEE, per germline. V dropped 3 bases and J dropped 0 bases, with 13 bases sitting between them. CDR3: CASSAAQGLSGNTIYF. The CDR3 DNA follows: TGTGCCAGCAGCGCAGCTCAGGGACTCTCTGGAAACACCATATATTTT.

This clonotype was seen many times. The chain couples TRBV29-1 to TRBJ2-3; 8 positions match TRBD2. V shed 6 bases, J shed 0 bases, and the junction held 5 bases outside the gene matches. Per germline, CDR1 SQVTM and CDR2 ANQGSEA. The CDR3 runs to 14 residues. The DNA for the CDR3 is TGCAGCGTGAAGTCGGGAGGGAGCACAGATACGCAGTATTTT. Translated: CSVKSGGSTDTQYF.

This clonotype came up many times. The chain has TRBV5-1 and TRBJ2-3, with 7 bases identical to TRBD1. The germline gives CDR1 SGHRS, CDR2 YFSETQ. Trimming cost V 0 bases and J 4 bases; bases outside gene matches: 5. This CDR3 is 15 amino acids long. The CDR3 coding sequence is TGCGCCAGCAGCTTGGCGGCAGGGGGTCCAGATACGCAGTATTTT. Translating it yields CASSLAAGGPDTQYF.

This clonotype was observed at least ten times. This chain uses TRBV28 with TRBJ2-5; 9 nucleotides align to TRBD1. The germline gives CDR1 MDHEN, CDR2 SYDVKM. The CDR3 is 15 amino acids. The V and J ends lost 5 bases and 3 bases, in that order; junction bases with no gene match: 7. The chain's CDR3 is CASSGSGQGKETQYF. CDR3 DNA sequence: TGTGCCAGCAGTGGATCGGGACAGGGAAAAGAGACCCAGTACTTC.

This clonotype was seen many times. The V and J genes are TRBV20-1 and TRBJ1-2; 7 positions match TRBD1. Germline values: CDR1 DFQATT, CDR2 SNEGSKA (reference sequence). The V segment lost 3 bases and the J segment 13 bases; nucleotides outside the gene matches: 14. The CDR3 spans 13 residues. For the CDR3, the DNA is TGCAGTGCTAGGACAGGGATCAGCCGATTTGGCACCTTC. Its protein is CSARTGISRFGTF.

The sample holds a few counts of this clonotype. The rearrangement links TRBV10-2 to TRBJ2-2; no clear D gene. This CDR3 region has 18 residues. V was pared by 4 bases and J by 4 bases, with 22 bases between. Germline values: CDR1 WSHSY, CDR2 SAAADI. CDR3 sequence reads: CASSATAFYALTTGELFF. The DNA of the CDR3 is TGCGCCAGCAGTGCGACCGCCTTTTACGCACTGACCACCGGGGAGCTGTTTTTT.

This clonotype was observed many times. V usage is TRBV12-3 or TRBV12-4 and J usage is TRBJ2-2, with 8 nucleotides matching TRBD2. The CDR3 sequence is 17 residues long. The J segment lost 0 bases and the V segment lost 1 base, leaving 4 bases of the junction unmatched. The CDR3 nucleotides read TGTGCCAGCAGTTTAGAGGGACTAGGAGCGAACACCGGGGAGCTGTTTTTT. It specifies CASSLEGLGANTGELFF.

This clonotype was counted at least ten times. The rearrangement uses TRBV27 and TRBJ2-5; TRBD1 matches 10 bases. There are 20 residues in the CDR3. J gave up 0 bases and V 2 bases, and 15 bases lay outside the gene matches. Germline loops: CDR1 MNHEY, CDR2 SMNVEV (reference sequence). The CDR3 reads CASSLARPVSGTGDQETQYF. In DNA form, the CDR3 reads TGTGCCAGCAGTTTAGCTCGACCCGTTTCCGGGACAGGGGACCAAGAGACCCAGTACTTC.

V gene TRBV24-1 combines with J gene TRBJ1-1; a possible D gene is TRBD1 (6 bases). Germline V gene lookup returns CDR1 KGHDR and CDR2 SFDVKD. The length of the CDR3 is 19 residues. Between the trimmed V and J ends, which lost 3 bases and 0 bases, there was a span of 22 bases. For the CDR3, the DNA is TGTGCCACCAGTGATAACAGACCCCGGGACACCAGAGTGAACACTGAAGCTTTCTTT. Protein product: CATSDNRPRDTRVNTEAFF.

This clonotype was counted at least ten times. This sequence joins TRBV3-1 and TRBJ2-3; TRBD1 matches 10 bases. This CDR3 comprises 15 residues. Germline V lookup: CDR1 LGHDT, CDR2 YNNKEL (reference sequence). Trimming cost V 3 bases and J 4 bases; bases outside gene matches: 4. The CDR3 DNA sequence: TGTGCCAGCAGCCAGGGACAGGGGAGGTCAGATACGCAGTATTTT. Translated, it gives CASSQGQGRSDTQYF.

Ten or more counts support this clonotype. CDR3 in DNA: TGTGCCAGCAGACCGGGGACAGGTGGGAATCACGAGCAGTACTTC. This encodes CASRPGTGGNHEQYF. V gene TRBV28 combines with J gene TRBJ2-7, with 8 bases fitting TRBD1. The CDR3 loop spans 15 amino acids. V was pared by 6 bases and J by 5 bases, with 12 bases of the junction left unmatched. The germline gives CDR1 MDHEN, CDR2 SYDVKM. The full variable domain, with the rest looked up from reference TRBV28 and TRBJ2-7, is DVKVTQSSRYLVKRTGEKVFLECVQDMDHENMFWYRQDPGLGLRLIYFSYDVKMKEKGDIPEGYSVSREKKERFSLILESASTNQTSMYLCASRPGTGGNHEQYFGPGTRLTVT.

This clonotype was recorded at least ten times. This chain connects TRBV9 to TRBJ1-4, with D possibly matching TRBD1 (6 bases). The CDR3 length is 15 residues. V was trimmed by 2 bases and J by 4 bases, leaving 12 bases between them. Germline values: CDR1 SGDLS, CDR2 YYNGEE. The CDR3 coding sequence is TGTGCCAGCAGCGTGGGGACATCAAGTAATGAAAAACTGTTTTTT. Its translation: CASSVGTSSNEKLFF.

There are many counts of this clonotype. The chain employs TRBV18 and TRBJ2-3; D is ambiguous. The CDR3 length is 14 residues. Trimming shortened V by 2 bases and J by 0 bases, and 6 bases separated the two germline ends. Per the germline V gene, CDR1 is KGHSH and CDR2 is LQKENI. DNA for the CDR3: TGTGCCAGCTCACCATTAGCTAGCACAGATACGCAGTATTTT. Encoded protein: CASSPLASTDTQYF.

There are many counts of this clonotype. The chain has TRBV5-1 and TRBJ1-3; weak D call: TRBD1 (6 bases). Trimming stripped 0 bases from V and 2 bases from J, with 9 bases between. CDR1 is SGHRS and CDR2 is YFSETQ in the germline V gene. This CDR3 has 15 residues. CDR3 DNA: TGCGCCAGCAGCTTGGACGGGGGCACTGGAAACACCATATATTTT. Protein product: CASSLDGGTGNTIYF.

This clonotype was seen many times. CDR3 DNA sequence: TGCAGCGTTGAAGGGGGGCGGCAGTACAATGAGCAGTTCTTC. Amino acids: CSVEGGRQYNEQFF. The genes are TRBV29-1 and TRBJ2-1; possible D gene TRBD1, 6 bases. Trimming shortened V by 1 base and J by 4 bases, and 11 bases separated the two germline ends. This CDR3 spans 14 amino acids. Germline lookup yields CDR1 SQVTM and CDR2 ANQGSEA.

This clonotype was observed at least ten times. The chain carries TRBV5-1 and TRBJ2-1; 9 nucleotides match TRBD2. Germline CDR1 SGHRS, CDR2 YFSETQ. The CDR3 runs 16 residues. V lost 2 bases and J lost 0; bases outside the gene matches: 3. CDR3 amino acids: CASSLYSGSSYNEQFF. As DNA, the CDR3 is TGCGCCAGCAGCTTATATAGCGGGAGCTCCTACAATGAGCAGTTCTTC.

This clonotype has ten or more counts. V is TRBV29-1 and J is TRBJ2-3; D call uncertain. The germline gives CDR1 SQVTM, CDR2 ANQGSEA. V gave up 5 bases and J gave up 5 bases, with 11 bases separating them. There are 12 residues in the CDR3. CDR3 loop: CSVRIPLDTQYF. CDR3 sequence (DNA): TGCAGCGTTCGAATCCCATTAGATACGCAGTATTTT.

This clonotype was detected ten times or more. J is TRBJ2-1 and V is TRBV28; 12 bases are a match to TRBD2. The V gene end was trimmed by 6 bases and the J gene end by 7 bases; junction bases not matched to a gene: 10. Germline assignment: CDR1 MDHEN and CDR2 SYDVKM. CDR3 length: 16 amino acids. In DNA form, the CDR3 reads TGTGCCAGCAGCCTAAGACTAGCGGGAGTGGGGAATGAGCAGTTCTTC. The encoded protein is CASSLRLAGVGNEQFF. Based on the CDR3 plus reference TRBV28 and TRBJ2-1, the full variable domain is DVKVTQSSRYLVKRTGEKVFLECVQDMDHENMFWYRQDPGLGLRLIYFSYDVKMKEKGDIPEGYSVSREKKERFSLILESASTNQTSMYLCASSLRLAGVGNEQFFGPGTRLTVL.

Many counts were recorded for this clonotype. The rearrangement links TRBV28 to TRBJ2-5; TRBD1 agrees at 10 bases. Germline V gives CDR1 MDHEN, CDR2 SYDVKM. With 4 bases clipped from V and 3 bases from J, the junction kept 8 bases outside the gene matches. The CDR3 totals 16 residues. The CDR3 sequence: CASSSPSTGGEETQYF. The CDR3, as DNA: TGTGCCAGCAGTTCACCCTCGACAGGGGGCGAAGAGACCCAGTACTTC. The full variable domain, rest sourced from reference TRBV28 and TRBJ2-5, is DVKVTQSSRYLVKRTGEKVFLECVQDMDHENMFWYRQDPGLGLRLIYFSYDVKMKEKGDIPEGYSVSREKKERFSLILESASTNQTSMYLCASSSPSTGGEETQYFGPGTRLLVL.

Many counts were recorded for this clonotype. This chain joins TRBV7-2 and TRBJ2-5; TRBD1 is a possible D gene (6 bases). Looked up from germline, CDR1 is SGHTA and CDR2 is FQGNSA. The CDR3 is 13 amino acids. The V gene lost 5 bases and the J gene lost 7 bases, with 14 bases spanning the gap. This chain's CDR3 is CASSVQGMGTQYF. For the CDR3, the DNA is TGTGCCAGCAGCGTACAGGGTATGGGGACCCAGTACTTC.

At least ten counts were recorded for this clonotype. The rearrangement joins TRBV5-1 to TRBJ2-2, with TRBD2 matching 13 bases. With V trimmed by 4 bases and J by 6 bases, 6 bases remained unmatched. CDR1 is SGHRS and CDR2 is YFSETQ in the germline V gene. The CDR3 sequence is 16 residues long. The chain's CDR3 is CASSKRTSGSSGELFF. CDR3 nucleotides: TGCGCCAGCAGCAAACGGACTAGCGGGAGTTCCGGGGAGCTGTTTTTT.

About this clonotype: A clone one base away is much larger, so this may be a read error. In nucleotides, the CDR3 is TGCGCCAGCCGCCGGGCAGGTGCCCCCTACGAGCAGTACTTC. As protein: CASRRAGAPYEQYF. The V and J genes are TRBV5-1 and TRBJ2-7; D uncertain. The ends were cut back, 7 bases at V and 2 bases at J, with 16 bases in the middle. The CDR3 contains 14 residues. Germline V CDR1 and CDR2: SGHRS, YFSETQ.

In this sample, this clonotype turned up many times. The chain employs TRBV19 and TRBJ1-1; D is unresolved. Trimming pared 3 bases from V and 5 bases from J, leaving 10 bases between. This CDR3 comprises 13 residues. The V gene's germline CDR1 is LNHDA and CDR2 SQIVND (reference sequence). This CDR3 reads CASSIRILTEAFF. CDR3 nucleotide sequence: TGTGCCAGTAGTATTAGAATATTGACTGAAGCTTTCTTT.

This clonotype showed up many times. J is TRBJ1-5 and V is TRBV12-3 or TRBV12-4; tentative D call: TRBD1 (6 bases). The CDR3 loop spans 18 amino acids. Trimming pared 1 base from V and 0 bases from J, leaving 16 bases between. The CDR3 DNA is TGTGCCAGCAGTTTAGACCCCTCGGGGACATATAGCAATCAGCCCCAGCATTTT. Translation: CASSLDPSGTYSNQPQHF.

The sample holds many counts of this clonotype. This chain connects TRBV7-9 to TRBJ2-2; maybe TRBD2 (6 bases). Germline CDR1 and CDR2: SEHNR and FQNEAQ (reference sequence). The CDR3 covers 16 residues. The germline V and J ends were trimmed by 4 bases and 5 bases, with 17 bases remaining between them. Here the CDR3 reads CASSSTGVLITGELFF. For the CDR3, the DNA is TGTGCCAGCAGCTCCACGGGGGTACTTATAACCGGGGAGCTGTTTTTT.

This clonotype was recorded many times. The chain recombines TRBV9 with TRBJ1-1; the D is unclear. Trimming shortened V by 0 bases and J by 10 bases, and 13 bases separated the two germline ends. The CDR3 runs 13 residues. The V gene's germline CDR1 is SGDLS and CDR2 YYNGEE. The CDR3 nucleotides are TGTGCCAGCAGCGTAGCTACTGGGCGGGGAGCTTTCTTT. Protein product: CASSVATGRGAFF.

Many counts were recorded for this clonotype. In nucleotides, the CDR3 is TGCGCCAGCAGCCCTGCTGGGATCGAGCAGTACTTC. This codes for CASSPAGIEQYF. The rearrangement uses TRBV5-1 and TRBJ2-7; unclear D gene. Germline-derived CDR1 and CDR2 are SGHRS and YFSETQ. CDR3 length equals 12 residues. V was cut by 4 bases and J by 6 bases, with 11 bases left in between.

Remarks on this clonotype: A read error may be the cause here, since a much bigger clone is one base away. The CDR3 region is CASSHRGTEVQQYF. As DNA, the CDR3 is TGTGCCAGCAGTCACCGGGGCACCGAGGTCCAGCAGTACTTC. The chain carries TRBV7-9 and TRBJ2-7; D may be TRBD1 or TRBD2 (5 bases each). Deletions cut 6 bases from V and 8 bases from J, with 20 bases between. Germline CDR1 and CDR2: SEHNR and FQNEAQ (reference sequence). The CDR3 loop spans 14 amino acids.

The sample holds many counts of this clonotype. This rearrangement joins TRBV7-2 to TRBJ2-5, with TRBD1 matching over 8 bases. Germline-derived CDR1 and CDR2 are SGHTA and FQGNSA. This CDR3 region has 13 residues. The V segment lost 6 bases and the J segment 5 bases; nucleotides outside the gene matches: 5. CDR3 sequence reads: CASRQTGVETQYF. In DNA form, the CDR3 reads TGTGCCAGCAGACAGACAGGGGTGGAGACCCAGTACTTC.

Ten or more counts support this clonotype. The chain couples TRBV7-6 to TRBJ1-1; 12 bases agree with TRBD1. Unmatched junction bases numbered 11, after V lost 3 bases and J lost 0 bases. Looked up from germline, CDR1 is SGHVS and CDR2 is FNYEAQ. CDR3 length: 19 residues. The CDR3 DNA reads as TGTGCCAGCAGCTTCCTCCCCGCGGGACAGGGGGCGGTGAACACTGAAGCTTTCTTT. Protein: CASSFLPAGQGAVNTEAFF.